The 5 T cell receptor beta chains below all came from one sample that was sequenced in a study of siplizumab effects on memory and regulatory T cells. Libraries were prepared by immunoSEQ multiplex PCR; TCRdb keeps only in-frame clonotypes and omits some of them. Here the sample spans 75,000 to 100,000 clones, around 94% being singletons. What was sequenced was non-Treg CD4+ T cells sorted from blood. The origin of the receptors is a human donor in good health.

The V and J genes are TRBV30 and TRBJ1-1; D remains ambiguous. In germline, CDR1 is GTSNPN, CDR2 SVGIG (reference sequence). V lost 0 bases and J 1 base, leaving 6 bases between the germline ends. CDR3 length equals 13 residues. This CDR3 is CAWSVPGNTEAFF. The CDR3 DNA sequence: TGTGCCTGGAGTGTCCCCGGGAACACTGAAGCTTTCTTT. Full variable domain (outside the CDR3, taken from reference TRBV30 and TRBJ1-1): SQTIHQWPATLVQPVGSPLSLECTVEGTSNPNLYWYRQAAGRGLQLLFYSVGIGQISSEVPQNLSASRPQDRQFILSSKKLLLSDSGFYLCAWSVPGNTEAFFGQGTRLTVV.

The chain is built from TRBV19 and TRBJ1-2; D is unclear. The germline CDR1 and CDR2 sequences are LNHDA and SQIVND (reference sequence). The CDR3 extends over 11 amino acids. The V and J ends lost 7 bases and 7 bases respectively, with 10 bases between them. The CDR3 region has the DNA TGTGCCAGTACTTCGACTATTGGCTACACCTTC. It translates to CASTSTIGYTF. Full variable domain (missing parts from reference TRBV19 and TRBJ1-2): DGGITQSPKYLFRKEGQNVTLSCEQNLNHDAMYWYRQDPGQGLRLIYYSQIVNDFQKGDIAEGYSVSREKKESFPLTVTSAQKNPTAFYLCASTSTIGYTFGSGTRLTVV.

The chain's CDR3 is CACQLQGSQHF. Here the CDR3 DNA reads TGTGCCTGCCAATTACAGGGTTCCCAGCATTTT. V and J are TRBV2 and TRBJ1-5; tentatively, D is TRBD1 (6 bases). V lost 11 bases, J lost 11 bases, and 16 bases lay in between. CDR1 is SNHLY and CDR2 is FYNNEI in the germline V gene. The CDR3 has 11 amino acids.

This chain connects TRBV7-9 to TRBJ1-6; D might be TRBD1 (5 bases). Trimming left V 0 bases short and J 1 base short, with 7 bases between. CDR1 and CDR2 (germline): SEHNR, FQNEAQ (reference sequence). The CDR3 spans 16 residues. The DNA of the CDR3 is TGTGCCAGCAGCTTAGCGCGGGGGTCCTATAATTCACCCCTCCACTTT. Encoded protein: CASSLARGSYNSPLHF.

This clone appeared a single time. The rearrangement joins TRBV27 to TRBJ2-2, with 7 bases lining up with TRBD1. The CDR3 extends over 17 amino acids. V shed 4 bases and J 7 bases; nucleotides not matched to a gene: 15. Germline values: CDR1 MNHEY, CDR2 SMNVEV (reference sequence). The CDR3, as DNA: TGTGCCAGCAGTTCCCCCATAAAAGGGGGCGCCGGCGGGGAGCTGTTTTTT. Translated: CASSSPIKGGAGGELFF.